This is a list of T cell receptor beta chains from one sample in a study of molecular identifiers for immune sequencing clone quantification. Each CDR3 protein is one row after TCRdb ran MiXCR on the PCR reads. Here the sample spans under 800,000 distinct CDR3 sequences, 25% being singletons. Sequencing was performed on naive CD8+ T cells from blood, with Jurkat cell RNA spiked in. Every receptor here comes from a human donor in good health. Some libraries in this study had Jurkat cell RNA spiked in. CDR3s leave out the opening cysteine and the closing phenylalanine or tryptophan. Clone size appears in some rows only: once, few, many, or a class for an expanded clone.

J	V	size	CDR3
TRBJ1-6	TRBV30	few	AYNRGEGSPLH
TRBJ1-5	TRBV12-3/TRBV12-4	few	ASSFSRGVYSNQPQH
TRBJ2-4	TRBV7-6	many	ASSPGVLAGFTKNIQY
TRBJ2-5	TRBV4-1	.	ASSQDWQALLQETQY
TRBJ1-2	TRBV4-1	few	ASSQDPGGDGYT
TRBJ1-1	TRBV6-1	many	ASSENPGGQAEAF
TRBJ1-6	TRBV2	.	ASSESYRSYNSPLH
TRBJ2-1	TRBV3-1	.	ASGSFRDGVVNEQF
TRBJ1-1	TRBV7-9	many	ASSPPPGPEAF
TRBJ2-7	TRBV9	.	ASSVSLAGVGEQY
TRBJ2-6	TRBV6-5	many	ASSAFPGANVLT
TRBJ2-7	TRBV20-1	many	SARDKTSASYEQY
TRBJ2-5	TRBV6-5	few	ASSLLLGGETQY
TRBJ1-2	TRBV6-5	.	ASSYSTGQGLVSSYGYT
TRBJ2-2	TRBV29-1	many	SVALVSGNTGELF
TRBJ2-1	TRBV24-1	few	ATSDLGRSSYNEQF
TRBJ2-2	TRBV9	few	ASSVQGAHTGELF
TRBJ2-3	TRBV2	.	ASSDRWEPTDTQY
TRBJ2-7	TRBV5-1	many	ASSSTGPYEQY
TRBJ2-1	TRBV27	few	ASSRTGTPYEQF
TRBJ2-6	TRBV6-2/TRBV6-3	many	ASSYSIAGNSGANVLT
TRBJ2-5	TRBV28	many	ASSLSVDDTYQETQY
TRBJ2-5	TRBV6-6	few	ASSYSEGLGTQY
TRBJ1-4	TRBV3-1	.	ASSQDKGEKLF
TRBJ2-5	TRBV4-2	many	ASSQDWVEVGETQY
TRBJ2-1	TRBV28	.	ASSFQADDSYNEQF
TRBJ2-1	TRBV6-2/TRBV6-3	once	ASSYAGPYDEQF
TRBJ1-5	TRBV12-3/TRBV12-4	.	ATKDSSTQPQH
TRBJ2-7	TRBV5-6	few	ASSSSRYEQY
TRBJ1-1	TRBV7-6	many	ASSLPGPDTEAF
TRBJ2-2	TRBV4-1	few	ASSQGWGPGELF
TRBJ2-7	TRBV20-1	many	SGLSVYEQY
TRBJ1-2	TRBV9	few	ASNTRGANYGYT
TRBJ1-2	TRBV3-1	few	ASSQEIWASNYGYT
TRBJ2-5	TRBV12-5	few	ASATTRAEETQY
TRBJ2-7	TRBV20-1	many	SAVGANYEQY
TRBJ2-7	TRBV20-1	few	SARVGLAGVREQY
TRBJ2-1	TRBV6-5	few	ASSPGQGFDNEQF
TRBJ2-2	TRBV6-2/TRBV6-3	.	AIRGLGEQNTGELF
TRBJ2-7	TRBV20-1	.	SARDWRGVGYEQY
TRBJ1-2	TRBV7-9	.	ASSPATSAGYT
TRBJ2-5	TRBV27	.	ASAGVGLRETQY
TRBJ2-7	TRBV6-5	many	ASSYAGSYEQY
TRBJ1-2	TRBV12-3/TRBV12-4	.	ASSPSEGYGYT
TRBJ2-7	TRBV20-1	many	SANGAEQY